A selection of T cell receptor beta chains follows, all from one sample in a study of T and B cells in COVID-19 patients. TCRdb reanalysed the multiplex PCR reads using MiXCR and keeps one entry per CDR3 protein. The sample holds under 10,000 distinct CDR3 sequences; 28% are singletons and the top ten take approximately 5%. Input material: blood. Source of these receptors: a human donor who had recovered from COVID-19. Both conserved end residues are trimmed from each CDR3.

CDR3	J	V
ASSYARDREGGYT	TRBJ1-2	TRBV6-5
ASSPGGGSTDTQY	TRBJ2-3	TRBV6-4
ASSLGQLENTGELF	TRBJ2-2	TRBV18
ASTAGQGRTEAF	TRBJ1-1	TRBV6-6
SARAKRGLYNEQF	TRBJ2-1	TRBV20-1
ASSENLGVAGELF	TRBJ2-2	TRBV10-1
ASSPGLSNQPQH	TRBJ1-5	TRBV7-2
ASSSSRDLNEKLF	TRBJ1-4	TRBV6-2/TRBV6-3
ASSERDRGARSPLH	TRBJ1-6	TRBV6-1
ASSERRMNTEAF	TRBJ1-1	TRBV6-1
AITGNYGYT	TRBJ1-2	TRBV10-3
SARDSRALEIAF	TRBJ1-1	TRBV20-1